Listed below are T cell receptor beta chains from one sample, sequenced in a study of cytomegalovirus exposure and HLA in healthy donors. TCRdb's copy holds only in-frame clones and misses some; the assay was immunoSEQ multiplex PCR. Among more than 80,000 clones listed, around 76% were seen once. Sequencing used PBMCs. The receptors were sampled from a human donor in good health. The conserved cysteine and the conserved F or W are not part of the CDR3 here. The order of the fields is V gene, CDR3 protein.

v_call: TRBV6-1; cdr3_aa: ASSGTGELF
v_call: TRBV7-2; cdr3_aa: ASSLSFSEQY
v_call: TRBV5-4; cdr3_aa: ASSLPNYQETQY
v_call: TRBV21-1; cdr3_aa: ASSKVQTSNGELF
v_call: TRBV5-1; cdr3_aa: ASSLGGSSTDTQY
v_call: TRBV19; cdr3_aa: ASRDNRDHSNQPQH
v_call: TRBV19; cdr3_aa: ASSLGRDRQRTQY
v_call: TRBV5-6; cdr3_aa: ASSASRGSKQY
v_call: TRBV6-6; cdr3_aa: ASSYLGRGYEQY
v_call: TRBV6-1; cdr3_aa: ASSEEGHFRIANYGYT
v_call: TRBV9; cdr3_aa: ASSARQDANTGELF
v_call: TRBV5-5; cdr3_aa: ASSQRWDYSGNPYNEQF
v_call: TRBV19; cdr3_aa: ASSSRDRFAGANVLT
v_call: TRBV5-6; cdr3_aa: ASSLVPAGNEQF
v_call: TRBV19; cdr3_aa: ASSIRDSSYEQY
v_call: TRBV19; cdr3_aa: ASSIRLAGATDTQY
v_call: TRBV5-6; cdr3_aa: ASIPGGNRDTEAF
v_call: TRBV6-6; cdr3_aa: ASSYSMDTWSGYT
v_call: TRBV7-8; cdr3_aa: ASSSGQGSGETQY
v_call: TRBV19; cdr3_aa: ASSIEGTSGRATDTQY
v_call: TRBV25-1; cdr3_aa: ASRETANEKLF
v_call: TRBV18; cdr3_aa: ASSRDRGSDTQY
v_call: TRBV19; cdr3_aa: ASSNPSAGDTEAF
v_call: TRBV7-8; cdr3_aa: ASSLVSRQGMNTEAF
v_call: TRBV15; cdr3_aa: ATGTGTQPDTQY
v_call: TRBV2; cdr3_aa: ASSVSSTEAF
v_call: TRBV4-2; cdr3_aa: ASSHRGTSGYNEQF
v_call: TRBV12-5; cdr3_aa: ASGPGQGHQETQY
v_call: TRBV2; cdr3_aa: ASSDRTGASGKTQY
v_call: TRBV5-6; cdr3_aa: ASSYILGAGTQY
v_call: TRBV5-6; cdr3_aa: ASRFQGLAGVADTQY
v_call: TRBV5-1; cdr3_aa: ASRAGTTTTSTDTQY
v_call: TRBV6-1; cdr3_aa: ASSEKYRGAYGYT
v_call: TRBV6-1; cdr3_aa: ASSEGQGWYEQY
v_call: TRBV5-1; cdr3_aa: ASSRDRGETQY
v_call: TRBV7-9; cdr3_aa: ASSLVQGTNEKLF
v_call: TRBV29-1; cdr3_aa: SVVSGGVGNQPQH
v_call: TRBV19; cdr3_aa: ASSMSGWTGELF
v_call: TRBV5-4; cdr3_aa: ASSLGLQLDNEQF
v_call: TRBV4-1; cdr3_aa: ASSQVLGQGGTEAF
v_call: TRBV30; cdr3_aa: AWSAKGAWDSPLH
v_call: TRBV5-4; cdr3_aa: ASSLPFGGEQF
v_call: TRBV21-1; cdr3_aa: ASSKDRGAHEQY
v_call: TRBV6-5; cdr3_aa: ASSYSNAGGEQY
v_call: TRBV4-3; cdr3_aa: ASSQVRGYGYT
v_call: TRBV5-1; cdr3_aa: ASSGDNNYGYT
v_call: TRBV5-1; cdr3_aa: ASSLALTGGELF
v_call: TRBV2; cdr3_aa: ASSEALGGRQPQH
v_call: TRBV27; cdr3_aa: ASRDTSYEQY
v_call: TRBV7-8; cdr3_aa: ASSSPAAQGTQH
v_call: TRBV5-4; cdr3_aa: ASSFSGGAADTQY
v_call: TRBV10-3; cdr3_aa: AISVNSELYGYT
v_call: TRBV5-1; cdr3_aa: ASSSGQLMNTEAF
v_call: TRBV6-1; cdr3_aa: ASSPQGAPNSPLH
v_call: TRBV19; cdr3_aa: ASSIATRDTQY